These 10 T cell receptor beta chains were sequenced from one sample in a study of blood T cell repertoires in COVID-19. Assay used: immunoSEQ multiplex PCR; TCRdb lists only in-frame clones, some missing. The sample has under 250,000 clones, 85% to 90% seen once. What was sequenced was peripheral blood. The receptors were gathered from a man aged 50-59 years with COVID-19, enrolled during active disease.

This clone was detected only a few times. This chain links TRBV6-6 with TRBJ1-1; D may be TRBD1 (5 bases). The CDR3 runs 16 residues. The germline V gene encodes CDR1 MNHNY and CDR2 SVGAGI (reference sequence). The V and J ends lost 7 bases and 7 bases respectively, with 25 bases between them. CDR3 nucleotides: TGTGCCAGCATCCCTCCCAGGGTCCAGGGTGGAGTTGAAGCTTTCTTT. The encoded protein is CASIPPRVQGGVEAFF.

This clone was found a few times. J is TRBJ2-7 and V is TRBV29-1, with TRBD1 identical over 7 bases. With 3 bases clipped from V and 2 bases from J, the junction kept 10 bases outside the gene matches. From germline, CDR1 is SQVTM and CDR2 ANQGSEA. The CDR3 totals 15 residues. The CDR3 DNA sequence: TGCAGCGTTGAGGGTGAAGAGGGGGCTCCCTACGAGCAGTACTTC. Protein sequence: CSVEGEEGAPYEQYF.

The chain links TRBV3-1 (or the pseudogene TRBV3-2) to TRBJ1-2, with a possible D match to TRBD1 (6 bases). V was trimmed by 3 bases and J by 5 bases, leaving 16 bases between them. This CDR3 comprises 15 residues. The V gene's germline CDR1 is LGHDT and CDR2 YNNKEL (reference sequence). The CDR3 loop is CASSQGSGTTYGYTF. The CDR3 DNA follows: TGTGCCAGCAGCCAGGGTTCCGGGACAACTTATGGCTACACCTTC.

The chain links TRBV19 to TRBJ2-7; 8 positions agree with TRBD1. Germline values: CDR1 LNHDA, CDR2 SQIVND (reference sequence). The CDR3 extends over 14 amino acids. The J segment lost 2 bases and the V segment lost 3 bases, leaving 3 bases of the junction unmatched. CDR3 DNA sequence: TGTGCCAGTAGTATCAGACAGGGGCCCTACGAGCAGTACTTC. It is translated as CASSIRQGPYEQYF. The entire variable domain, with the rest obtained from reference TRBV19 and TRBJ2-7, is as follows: DGGITQSPKYLFRKEGQNVTLSCEQNLNHDAMYWYRQDPGQGLRLIYYSQIVNDFQKGDIAEGYSVSREKKESFPLTVTSAQKNPTAFYLCASSIRQGPYEQYFGPGTRLTVT.

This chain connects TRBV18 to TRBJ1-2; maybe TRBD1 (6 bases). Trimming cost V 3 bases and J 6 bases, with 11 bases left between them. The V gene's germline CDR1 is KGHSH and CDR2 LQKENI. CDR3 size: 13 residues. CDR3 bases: TGTGCCAGCTCACCGCGACAGGAGGATGGCTACACCTTC. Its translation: CASSPRQEDGYTF.

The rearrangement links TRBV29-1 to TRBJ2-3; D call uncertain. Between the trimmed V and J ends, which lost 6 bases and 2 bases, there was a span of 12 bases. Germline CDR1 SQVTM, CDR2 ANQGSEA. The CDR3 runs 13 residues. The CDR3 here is CSVAVGSTDTQYF. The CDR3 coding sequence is TGCAGCGTCGCCGTCGGGTCCACAGATACGCAGTATTTT.

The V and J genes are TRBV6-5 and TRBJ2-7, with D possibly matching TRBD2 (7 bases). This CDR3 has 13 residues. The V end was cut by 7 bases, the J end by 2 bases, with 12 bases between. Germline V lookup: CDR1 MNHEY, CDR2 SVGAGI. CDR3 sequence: CASMRGRTYEQYF. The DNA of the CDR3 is TGTGCCAGCATGCGGGGGCGAACCTACGAGCAGTACTTC.

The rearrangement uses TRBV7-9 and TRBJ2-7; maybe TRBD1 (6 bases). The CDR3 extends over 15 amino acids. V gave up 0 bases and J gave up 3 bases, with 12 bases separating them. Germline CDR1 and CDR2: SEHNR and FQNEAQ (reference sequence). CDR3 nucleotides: TGTGCCAGCAGCTTAGCACAGGGTAATTTCTACGAGCAGTACTTC. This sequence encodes CASSLAQGNFYEQYF.

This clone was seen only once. CDR3 protein: CASSSGGYTEAFF. The CDR3 DNA reads as TGCGCCAGCAGTTCCGGGGGTTATACTGAAGCTTTCTTT. The chain carries TRBV10-1 and TRBJ1-1; the D gene is possibly TRBD1 (5 bases). V gave up 5 bases and J gave up 5 bases, with 12 bases separating them. This CDR3 is built from 13 residues. Per the germline V gene, CDR1 is WNHNN and CDR2 is SYGVQD (reference sequence).

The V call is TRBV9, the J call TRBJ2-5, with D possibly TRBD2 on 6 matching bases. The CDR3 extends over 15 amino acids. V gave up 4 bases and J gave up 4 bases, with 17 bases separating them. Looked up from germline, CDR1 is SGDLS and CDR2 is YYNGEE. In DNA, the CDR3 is TGTGCCAGCAGCTCGCGTGGGGGGAATCGAGAGACCCAGTACTTC. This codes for CASSSRGGNRETQYF. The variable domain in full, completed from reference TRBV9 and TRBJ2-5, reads DSGVTQTPKHLITATGQRVTLRCSPRSGDLSVYWYQQSLDQGLQFLIQYYNGEERAKGNILERFSAQQFPDLHSELNLSSLELGDSALYFCASSSRGGNRETQYFGPGTRLLVL.